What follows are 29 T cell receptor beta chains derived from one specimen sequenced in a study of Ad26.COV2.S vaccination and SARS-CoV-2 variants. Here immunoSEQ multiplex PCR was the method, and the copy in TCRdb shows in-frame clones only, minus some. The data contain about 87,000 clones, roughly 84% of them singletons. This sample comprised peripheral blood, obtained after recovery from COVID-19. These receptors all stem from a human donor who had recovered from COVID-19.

CDR3 sequence reads: CASSLIASEGTDTQYF. CDR3 coding DNA: TGTGCCAGCAGCCTCATAGCCAGTGAGGGCACAGATACGCAGTATTTT. The gene calls are TRBV7-2 and TRBJ2-3, with D uncertain. Germline CDR1 SGHTA, CDR2 FQGNSA. Trimming shortened V by 5 bases and J by 1 base, and 16 bases separated the two germline ends. The CDR3 extends over 16 amino acids.

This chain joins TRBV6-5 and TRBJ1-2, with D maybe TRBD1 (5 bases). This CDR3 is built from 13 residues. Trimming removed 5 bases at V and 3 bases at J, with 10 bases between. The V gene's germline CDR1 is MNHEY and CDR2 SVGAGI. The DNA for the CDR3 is TGTGCCAGCAGTCCCGGGACCGACTATGGCTACACCTTC. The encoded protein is CASSPGTDYGYTF.

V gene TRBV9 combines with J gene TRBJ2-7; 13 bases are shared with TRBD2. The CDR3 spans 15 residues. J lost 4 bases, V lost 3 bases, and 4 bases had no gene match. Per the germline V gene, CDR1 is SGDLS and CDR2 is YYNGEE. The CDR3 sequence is CASSAGTSGVYEQYF. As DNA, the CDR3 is TGTGCCAGCAGCGCAGGGACTAGCGGGGTTTACGAGCAGTACTTC.

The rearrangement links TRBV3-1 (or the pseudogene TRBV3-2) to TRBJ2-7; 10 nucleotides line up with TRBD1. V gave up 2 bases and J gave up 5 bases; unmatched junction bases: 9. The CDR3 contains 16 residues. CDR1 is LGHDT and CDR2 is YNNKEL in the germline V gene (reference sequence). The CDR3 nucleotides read TGTGCCAGCAGCCAAAGCCGGACAGGGGGATCTAACGAGCAGTACTTC. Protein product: CASSQSRTGGSNEQYF.

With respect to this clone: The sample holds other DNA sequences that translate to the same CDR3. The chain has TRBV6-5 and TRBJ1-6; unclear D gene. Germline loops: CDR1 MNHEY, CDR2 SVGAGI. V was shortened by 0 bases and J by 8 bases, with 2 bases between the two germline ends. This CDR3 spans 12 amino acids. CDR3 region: CASSYSDSPLHF. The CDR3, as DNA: TGTGCCAGCAGTTACTCGGATTCACCCCTCCACTTT.

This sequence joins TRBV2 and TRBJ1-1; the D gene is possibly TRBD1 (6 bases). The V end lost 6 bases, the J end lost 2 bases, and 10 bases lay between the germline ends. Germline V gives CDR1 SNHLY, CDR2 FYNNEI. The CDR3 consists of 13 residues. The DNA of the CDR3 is TGTGCCAGCAGCTCACAGGGTAACACTGAAGCTTTCTTT. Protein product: CASSSQGNTEAFF.

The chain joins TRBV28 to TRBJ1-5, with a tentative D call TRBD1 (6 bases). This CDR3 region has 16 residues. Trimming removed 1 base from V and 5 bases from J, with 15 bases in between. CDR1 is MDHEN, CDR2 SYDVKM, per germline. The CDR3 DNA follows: TGTGCCAGCAGTTTATTGATCAGGGGCAGCGATCAGCCCCAGCATTTT. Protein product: CASSLLIRGSDQPQHF.

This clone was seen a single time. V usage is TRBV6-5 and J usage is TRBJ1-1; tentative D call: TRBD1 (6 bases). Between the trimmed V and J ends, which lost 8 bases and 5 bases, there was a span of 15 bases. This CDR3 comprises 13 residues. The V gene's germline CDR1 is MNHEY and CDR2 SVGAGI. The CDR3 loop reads CASRTDSRTEAFF. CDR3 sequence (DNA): TGTGCCAGCCGGACAGATAGTAGGACTGAAGCTTTCTTT.

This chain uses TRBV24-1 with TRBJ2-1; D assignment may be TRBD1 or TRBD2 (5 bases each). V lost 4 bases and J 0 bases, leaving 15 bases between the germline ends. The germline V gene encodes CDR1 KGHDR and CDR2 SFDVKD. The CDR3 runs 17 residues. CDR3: CATSDPLGGISYNEQFF. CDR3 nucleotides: TGTGCCACCAGTGACCCCCTTGGGGGAATCTCCTACAATGAGCAGTTCTTC.

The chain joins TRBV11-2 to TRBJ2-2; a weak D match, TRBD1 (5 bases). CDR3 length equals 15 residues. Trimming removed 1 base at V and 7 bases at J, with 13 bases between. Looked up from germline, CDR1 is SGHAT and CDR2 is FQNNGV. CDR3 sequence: CASSLVTGPYGELFF. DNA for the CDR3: TGTGCCAGCAGCTTAGTAACAGGCCCCTACGGGGAGCTGTTTTTT.

CDR3 sequence (DNA): TGCGCCAGCAGCACAGGACTAGCGGAGACCTATGAGCAGTTCTTC. Its translation: CASSTGLAETYEQFF. The chain recombines TRBV5-1 with TRBJ2-1, with 10 bases that match TRBD2. Looked up from germline, CDR1 is SGHRS and CDR2 is YFSETQ. This CDR3 is 15 amino acids long. The V gene end was trimmed by 4 bases and the J gene end by 8 bases; junction bases not matched to a gene: 9.

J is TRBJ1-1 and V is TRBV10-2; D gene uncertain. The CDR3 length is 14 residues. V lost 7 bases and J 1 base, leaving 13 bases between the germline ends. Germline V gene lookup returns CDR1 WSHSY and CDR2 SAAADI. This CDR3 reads CASTGNLGNTEAFF. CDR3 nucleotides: TGCGCCAGCACTGGGAATTTAGGGAACACTGAAGCTTTCTTT.

The DNA of the CDR3 is TGTGCTAGTGGTTTGGTCAGGGAGGCTGGGGCCAACGTCCTGACTTTC. It translates to CASGLVREAGANVLTF. V is TRBV12-5 and J is TRBJ2-6, with D possibly being TRBD2 (6 bases). Germline values: CDR1 LGHNT, CDR2 FRNRAP. The CDR3 is 16 residues long. V dropped 0 bases and J dropped 2 bases, with 8 bases sitting between them.

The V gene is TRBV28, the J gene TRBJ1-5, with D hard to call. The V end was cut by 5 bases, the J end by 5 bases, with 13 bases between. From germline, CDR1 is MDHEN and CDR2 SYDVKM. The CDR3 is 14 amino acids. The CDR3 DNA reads TGTGCCAGCAGTGCCCGGGCCAGCTATCAGCCCCAGCATTTT. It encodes CASSARASYQPQHF. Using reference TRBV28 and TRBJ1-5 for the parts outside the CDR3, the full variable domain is DVKVTQSSRYLVKRTGEKVFLECVQDMDHENMFWYRQDPGLGLRLIYFSYDVKMKEKGDIPEGYSVSREKKERFSLILESASTNQTSMYLCASSARASYQPQHFGDGTRLSIL.

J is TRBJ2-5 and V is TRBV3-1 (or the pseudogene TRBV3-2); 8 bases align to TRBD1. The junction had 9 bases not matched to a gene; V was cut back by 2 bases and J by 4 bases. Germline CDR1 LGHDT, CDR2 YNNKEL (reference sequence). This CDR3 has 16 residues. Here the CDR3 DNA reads TGTGCCAGCAGCCAACAAGGGAGAACAGGGGGAGAGACCCAGTACTTC. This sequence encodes CASSQQGRTGGETQYF.

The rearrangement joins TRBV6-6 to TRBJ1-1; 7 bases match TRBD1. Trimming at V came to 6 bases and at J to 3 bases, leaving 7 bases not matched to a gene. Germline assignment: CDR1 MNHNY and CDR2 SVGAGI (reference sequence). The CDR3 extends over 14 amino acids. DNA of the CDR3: TGTGCCAGCAGCCGACAGGGTGGCGACACTGAAGCTTTCTTT. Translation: CASSRQGGDTEAFF.

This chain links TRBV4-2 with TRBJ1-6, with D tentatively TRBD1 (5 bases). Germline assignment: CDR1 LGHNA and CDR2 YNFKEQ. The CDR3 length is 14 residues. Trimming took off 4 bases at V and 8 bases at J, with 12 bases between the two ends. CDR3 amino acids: CASSPAGKDSPLHF. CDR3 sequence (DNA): TGTGCCAGCAGCCCTGCAGGGAAGGATTCACCCCTCCACTTT.

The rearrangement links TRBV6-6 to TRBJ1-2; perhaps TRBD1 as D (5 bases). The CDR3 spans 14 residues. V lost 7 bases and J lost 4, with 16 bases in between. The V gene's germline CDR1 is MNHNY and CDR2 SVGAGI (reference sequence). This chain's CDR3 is CASNPRQGPYGYTF. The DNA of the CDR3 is TGTGCCAGCAACCCTAGGCAGGGTCCCTATGGCTACACCTTC.

The CDR3 nucleotides read TGTGCCAGCAGTTTATCGCGGGGTACAGTCGTTTATGGCTACACCTTC. Protein: CASSLSRGTVVYGYTF. The V and J genes are TRBV27 and TRBJ1-2; no firm D call. The CDR3 runs 16 residues. V lost 0 bases and J 5 bases, leaving 16 bases between the germline ends. Germline lookup yields CDR1 MNHEY and CDR2 SMNVEV (reference sequence).

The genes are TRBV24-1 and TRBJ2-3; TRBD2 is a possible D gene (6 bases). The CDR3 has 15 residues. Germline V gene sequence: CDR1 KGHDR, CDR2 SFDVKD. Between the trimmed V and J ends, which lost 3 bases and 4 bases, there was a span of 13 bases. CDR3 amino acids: CATSDTPPGADTQYF. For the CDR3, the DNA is TGTGCCACCAGTGATACCCCGCCGGGGGCAGATACGCAGTATTTT.

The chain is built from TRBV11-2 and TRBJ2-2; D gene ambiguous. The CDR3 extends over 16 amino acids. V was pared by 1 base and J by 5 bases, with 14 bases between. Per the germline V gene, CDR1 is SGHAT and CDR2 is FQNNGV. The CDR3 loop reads CASSLVSQAGTGELFF. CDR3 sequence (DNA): TGTGCCAGCAGCTTAGTTTCCCAGGCCGGGACCGGGGAGCTGTTTTTT. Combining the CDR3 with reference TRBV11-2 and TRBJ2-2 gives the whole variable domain EAGVAQSPRYKIIEKRQSVAFWCNPISGHATLYWYQQILGQGPKLLIQFQNNGVVDDSQLPKDRFSAERLKGVDSTLKIQPAKLEDSAVYLCASSLVSQAGTGELFFGEGSRLTVL.

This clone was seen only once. Here the CDR3 reads CASSLPGQGEYF. CDR3 sequence (DNA): TGCGCCAGCAGCTTGCCAGGACAGGGGGAGTACTTC. The genes are TRBV5-1 and TRBJ2-5; 10 bases map to TRBD1. V was clipped by 1 base and J by 12 bases; unmatched bases: 3. The CDR3 extends over 12 amino acids. Germline V CDR1 and CDR2: SGHRS, YFSETQ.

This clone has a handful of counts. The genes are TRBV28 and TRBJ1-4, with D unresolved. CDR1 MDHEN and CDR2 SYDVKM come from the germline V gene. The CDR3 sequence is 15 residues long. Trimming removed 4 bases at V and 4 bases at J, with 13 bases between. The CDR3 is CASSYKIASNEKLFF. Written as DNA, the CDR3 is TGTGCCAGCAGTTATAAGATTGCCAGTAATGAAAAACTGTTTTTT.

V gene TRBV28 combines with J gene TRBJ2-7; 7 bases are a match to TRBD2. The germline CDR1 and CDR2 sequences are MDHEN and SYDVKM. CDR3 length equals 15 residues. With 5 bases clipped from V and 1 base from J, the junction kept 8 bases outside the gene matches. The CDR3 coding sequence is TGTGCCAGCAGTATCGCTAGCGGATTGTCCTACGAGCAGTACTTC. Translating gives CASSIASGLSYEQYF.

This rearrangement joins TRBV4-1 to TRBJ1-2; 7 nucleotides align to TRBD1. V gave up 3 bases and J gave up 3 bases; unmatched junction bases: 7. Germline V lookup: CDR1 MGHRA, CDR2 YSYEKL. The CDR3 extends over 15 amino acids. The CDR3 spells CASSQERQGDYGYTF. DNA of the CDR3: TGCGCCAGCAGCCAGGAGCGTCAGGGGGACTATGGCTACACCTTC.

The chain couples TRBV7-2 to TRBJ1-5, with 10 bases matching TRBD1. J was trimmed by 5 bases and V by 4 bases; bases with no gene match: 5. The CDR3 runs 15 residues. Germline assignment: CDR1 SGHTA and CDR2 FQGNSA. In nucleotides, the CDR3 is TGTGCCAGCAGCTCTTATGGGACAGGGGATCAGCCCCAGCATTTT. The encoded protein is CASSSYGTGDQPQHF.

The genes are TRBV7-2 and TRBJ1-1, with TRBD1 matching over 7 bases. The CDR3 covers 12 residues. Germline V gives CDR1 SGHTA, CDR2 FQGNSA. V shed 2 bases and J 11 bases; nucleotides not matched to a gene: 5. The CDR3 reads CASSLITGAAFF. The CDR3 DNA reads TGTGCCAGCAGCTTAATTACAGGGGCGGCTTTCTTT.

CDR3 sequence: CASITKWGDEQYF. Written as DNA, the CDR3 is TGTGCCAGCATCACCAAGTGGGGCGACGAGCAGTACTTC. V gene TRBV5-6 combines with J gene TRBJ2-7; tentatively, D is TRBD1 (5 bases). Germline V gives CDR1 SGHDT, CDR2 YYEEEE. The germline V and J ends were trimmed by 6 bases and 5 bases, with 15 bases remaining between them. This CDR3 spans 13 amino acids.

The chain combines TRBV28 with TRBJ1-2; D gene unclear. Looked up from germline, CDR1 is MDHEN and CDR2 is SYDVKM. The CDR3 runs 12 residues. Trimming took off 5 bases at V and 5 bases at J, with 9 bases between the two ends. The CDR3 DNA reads TGTGCCAGCAGTGGAGGCCTGTATGGCTACACCTTC. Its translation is CASSGGLYGYTF.